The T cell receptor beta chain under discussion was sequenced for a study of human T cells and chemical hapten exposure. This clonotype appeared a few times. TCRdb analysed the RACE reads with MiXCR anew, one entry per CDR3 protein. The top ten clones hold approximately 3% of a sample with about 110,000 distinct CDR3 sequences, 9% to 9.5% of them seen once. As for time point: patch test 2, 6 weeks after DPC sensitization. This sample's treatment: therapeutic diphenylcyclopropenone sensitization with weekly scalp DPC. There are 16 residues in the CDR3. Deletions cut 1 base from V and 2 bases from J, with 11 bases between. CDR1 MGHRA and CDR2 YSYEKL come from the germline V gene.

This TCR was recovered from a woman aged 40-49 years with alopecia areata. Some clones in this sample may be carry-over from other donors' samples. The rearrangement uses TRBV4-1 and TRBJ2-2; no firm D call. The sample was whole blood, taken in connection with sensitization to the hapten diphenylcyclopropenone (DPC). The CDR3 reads CASSQAGRANTGELFF. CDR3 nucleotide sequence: TGCGCCAGCAGCCAAGCGGGCCGGGCCAACACCGGGGAGCTGTTTTTT.